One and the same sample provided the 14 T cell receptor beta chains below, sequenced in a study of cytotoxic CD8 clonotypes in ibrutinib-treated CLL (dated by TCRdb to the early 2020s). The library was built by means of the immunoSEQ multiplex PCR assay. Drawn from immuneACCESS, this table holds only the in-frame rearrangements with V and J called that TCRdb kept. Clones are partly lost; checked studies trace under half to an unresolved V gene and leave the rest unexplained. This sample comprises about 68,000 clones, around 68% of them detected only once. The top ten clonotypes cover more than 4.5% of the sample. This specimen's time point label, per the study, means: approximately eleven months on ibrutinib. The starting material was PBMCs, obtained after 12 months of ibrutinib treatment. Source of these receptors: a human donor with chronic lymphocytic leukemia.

The chain's CDR3 is CSVGLAGVKETQYF. CDR3 nucleotide sequence: TGCAGCGTTGGACTAGCGGGGGTGAAGGAGACCCAGTACTTC. The rearrangement uses TRBV29-1 and TRBJ2-5, with 12 bases lining up with TRBD2. Germline CDR1 and CDR2: SQVTM and ANQGSEA. The J segment lost 5 bases and the V segment lost 4 bases, leaving 5 bases of the junction unmatched. The CDR3 covers 14 residues.

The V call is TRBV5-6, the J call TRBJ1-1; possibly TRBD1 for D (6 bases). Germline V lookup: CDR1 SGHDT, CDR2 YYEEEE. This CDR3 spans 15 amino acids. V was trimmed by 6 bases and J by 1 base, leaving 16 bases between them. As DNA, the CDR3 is TGTGCCAGCAACCAGGGGTGGGGGCCGAACACTGAAGCTTTCTTT. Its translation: CASNQGWGPNTEAFF.

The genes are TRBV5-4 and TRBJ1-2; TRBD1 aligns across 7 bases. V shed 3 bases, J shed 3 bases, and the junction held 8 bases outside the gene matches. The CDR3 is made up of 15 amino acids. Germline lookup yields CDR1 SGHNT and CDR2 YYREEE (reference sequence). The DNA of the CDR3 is TGTGCCAGCAGCTCGCGAACACAGGGGTACTATGGCTACACCTTC. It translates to CASSSRTQGYYGYTF.

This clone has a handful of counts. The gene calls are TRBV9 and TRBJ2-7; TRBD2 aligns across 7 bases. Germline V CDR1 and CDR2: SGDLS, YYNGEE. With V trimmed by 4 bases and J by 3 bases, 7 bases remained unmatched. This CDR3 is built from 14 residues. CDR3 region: CASSPGLAGYEQYF. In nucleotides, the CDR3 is TGTGCCAGCAGCCCTGGGTTAGCGGGCTACGAGCAGTACTTC.

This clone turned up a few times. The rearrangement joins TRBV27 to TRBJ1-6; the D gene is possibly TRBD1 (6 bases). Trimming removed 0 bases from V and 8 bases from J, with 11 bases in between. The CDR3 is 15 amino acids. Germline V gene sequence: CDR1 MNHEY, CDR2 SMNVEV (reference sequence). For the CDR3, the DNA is TGTGCCAGCAGTTTATCGCGAAGGGGGGATTCACCCCTCCACTTT. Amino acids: CASSLSRRGDSPLHF.

Written as DNA, the CDR3 is TGCGCCAGCAGCCAAAGGGGGGTAGCGAACACCGGGGAGCTGTTTTTT. It encodes CASSQRGVANTGELFF. V and J are TRBV4-1 and TRBJ2-2; D is perhaps TRBD1 or TRBD2 (6 bases each). Germline-derived CDR1 and CDR2 are MGHRA and YSYEKL. This CDR3 has 16 residues. V was cut by 2 bases and J by 0 bases, with 10 bases left in between.

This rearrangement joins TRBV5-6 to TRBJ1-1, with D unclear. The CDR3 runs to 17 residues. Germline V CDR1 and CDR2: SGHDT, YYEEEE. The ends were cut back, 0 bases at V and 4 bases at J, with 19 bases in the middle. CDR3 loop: CASSLGSIRTRGTEAFF. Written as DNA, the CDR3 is TGTGCCAGCAGCTTGGGGTCTATAAGGACTCGGGGCACTGAAGCTTTCTTT.

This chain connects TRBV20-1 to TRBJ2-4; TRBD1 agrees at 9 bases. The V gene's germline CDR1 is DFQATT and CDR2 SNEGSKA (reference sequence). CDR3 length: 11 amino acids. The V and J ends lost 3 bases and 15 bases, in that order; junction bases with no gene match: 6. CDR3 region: CSASDRGLGYF. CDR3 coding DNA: TGCAGTGCTAGCGACAGGGGGTTAGGGTACTTC.

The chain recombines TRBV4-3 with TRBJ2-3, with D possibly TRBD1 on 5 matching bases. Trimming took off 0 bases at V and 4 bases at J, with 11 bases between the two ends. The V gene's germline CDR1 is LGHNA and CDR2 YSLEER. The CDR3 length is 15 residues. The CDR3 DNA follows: TGCGCCAGCAGCCAAGATGCAGGGTACCCAGATACGCAGTATTTT. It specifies CASSQDAGYPDTQYF.

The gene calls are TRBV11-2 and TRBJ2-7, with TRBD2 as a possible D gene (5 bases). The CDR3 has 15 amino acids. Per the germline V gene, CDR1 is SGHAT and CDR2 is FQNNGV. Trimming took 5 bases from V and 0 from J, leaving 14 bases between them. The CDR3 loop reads CASSLEDWSSYEQYF. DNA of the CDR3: TGTGCCAGCAGCCTGGAGGACTGGAGCTCCTACGAGCAGTACTTC.

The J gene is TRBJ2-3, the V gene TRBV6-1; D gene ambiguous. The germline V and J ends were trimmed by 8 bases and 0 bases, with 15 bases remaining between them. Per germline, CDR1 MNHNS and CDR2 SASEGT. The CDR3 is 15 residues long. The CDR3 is CASGQVNPSTDTQYF. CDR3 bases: TGTGCCAGCGGGCAGGTTAACCCTAGCACAGATACGCAGTATTTT.

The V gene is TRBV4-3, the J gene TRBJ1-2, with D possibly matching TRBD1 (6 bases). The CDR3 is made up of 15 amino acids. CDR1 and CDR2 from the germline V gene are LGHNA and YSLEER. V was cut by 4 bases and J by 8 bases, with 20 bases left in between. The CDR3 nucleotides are TGCGCCAGCAGCCCGGAAGGGAACAGGGTGTCCGGCTACACCTTC. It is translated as CASSPEGNRVSGYTF.

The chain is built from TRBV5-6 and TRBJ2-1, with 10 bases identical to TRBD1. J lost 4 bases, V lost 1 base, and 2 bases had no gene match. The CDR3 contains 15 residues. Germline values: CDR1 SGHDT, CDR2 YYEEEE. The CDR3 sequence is CASSLQGQGYNEQFF. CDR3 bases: TGTGCCAGCAGCTTGCAGGGACAGGGGTACAATGAGCAGTTCTTC.

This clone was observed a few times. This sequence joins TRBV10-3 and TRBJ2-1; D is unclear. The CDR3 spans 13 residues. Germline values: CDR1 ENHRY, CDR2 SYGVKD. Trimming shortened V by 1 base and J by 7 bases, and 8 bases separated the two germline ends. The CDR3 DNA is TGTGCCATCAGTGAGTTTCGAGTAAATGAGCAGTTCTTC. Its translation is CAISEFRVNEQFF.